These T cell receptor beta chains were read from a single sample in a study of T cell repertoires in aging, cancer and after chemotherapy. TCRdb ran MiXCR on the multiplex PCR reads and lists one entry per CDR3 protein. This table has thousands of distinct CDR3 sequences, roughly 24% appearing once. Sequenced material: blood. The source is a human donor with a solid tumor. CDR3s include the opening cysteine and the closing phenylalanine or tryptophan. A D gene is named only where the DNA matches it firmly. Clone size is given for some rows only: seen once, a few or many times, or a class if the clone is expanded.

clone_size j_call d_call v_call cdr3_nt cdr3_aa
NA TRBJ2-1 TRBD2 TRBV20-1 TGCAGTGCTATGGGTCTAGCGGGAGTTTTGAGCAATGAGCAGTTCTTC CSAMGLAGVLSNEQFF
few TRBJ2-7 NA TRBV14 TGTGCCAGCAGCCAAGTTCTAGAGTCCTACGAGCAGTACTTC CASSQVLESYEQYF
few TRBJ1-5 NA TRBV6-4 TGTGCCAGCAGAAGACCCCAAGAAGGCTATAGCAATCAGCCCCAGCATTTT CASRRPQEGYSNQPQHF
few TRBJ2-7 NA TRBV12-3/TRBV12-4 TGTGCCAGCAGACATTCCGGGACTGCTAAAGAGCAGTACTTC CASRHSGTAKEQYF
medium-sized TRBJ2-3 TRBD2 TRBV7-6 TGTGCCAGCAGCCCAGTGGCTATAGCGGGAGGAAACACAGATACGCAGTATTTT CASSPVAIAGGNTDTQYF
NA TRBJ2-4 TRBD2 TRBV4-2 TGTGCCAGCAGCCCCAAAGGGTACGGCGGGAGTCTTCAGTACTTC CASSPKGYGGSLQYF
NA TRBJ2-2 NA TRBV2 TGTGCCAGCAGTGAAGGGTTTTACGGGGAGCTGTTTTTT CASSEGFYGELFF
few TRBJ2-2 TRBD2 TRBV7-9 TGTGCCAGCAGCTCAGCGGGAGGGGAGCTGTTTTTT CASSSAGGELFF
large TRBJ2-1 NA TRBV29-1 TGCAGTGGGTGGTACAATGAGCAGTTCTTC CSGWYNEQFF
NA TRBJ2-7 TRBD2 TRBV12-3/TRBV12-4 TGTGCCAGCAGCCCGACTAGCGGAGGATACGAGCAGTACTTC CASSPTSGGYEQYF